Listed below are T cell receptor beta chains from one sample, sequenced in a study of CD8+CD57+ T cells in acquired aplastic anemia. One entry per CDR3 protein results from TCRdb running MiXCR on the reads. The top ten clones hold around 58% of a sample with about 200,000 distinct CDR3 sequences, 50% to 70% of them seen once. Sequencing input: sorted CD4+, CD8+, or CD8+CD57+ T cells (not recorded which) from PBMCs. These receptors were taken from a human donor with aplastic anemia. Each CDR3 is given without its conserved first and last residue. The size entry is marked missing in some rows and otherwise reads once, few, many or a size class.

v_call clone_size cdr3_length cdr3_aa
TRBV10-3 - 11 AISQGESYEQY
TRBV7-9 - 14 ASSPAGALGTYEQY
TRBV6-5 - 12 ASSYTGLDTEAF
TRBV5-4 - 13 ASSSRQGGEETQY
TRBV29-1 - 10 SAASGDYEQY
TRBV18 - 13 ASSPKRGADNEQF
TRBV20-1 - 13 SASGTSGNTYEQY
TRBV20-1 - 13 SAQIGTSGRNEQF
TRBV7-9 - 10 ASSAAGSEQY
TRBV20-1 - 10 SATNSNQPQH
TRBV7-2 many 12 ASSLFAGGYEQY
TRBV9 few 10 ASSGAAEGQY
TRBV3-1 few 12 ASSPDTSGNTIY
TRBV10-3 - 13 ASQGPQSSTDTQY
TRBV24-1 - 11 ATEGGSNYGYT
TRBV19 - 11 ASSMGRNTEAF
TRBV7-3 - 12 ASSMTGMNTEAF
TRBV20-1 - 10 SALLSGDTQY
TRBV15 - 10 ATSRDLTGYT
TRBV20-1 few 11 SAWGSGSDTQY
TRBV7-3 - 10 ASSQITGELF
TRBV10-3 few 12 AISMTGGAYEQY
TRBV7-8 few 12 ASSPSAPTRTQY
TRBV20-1 - 12 SAHGGAGYNEQF
TRBV5-1 - 12 ASSLAGIREKLF
TRBV7-2 once 12 ASSFPGLNTEAF
TRBV7-9 - 12 ASSRGGGTSPLH
TRBV24-1 - 13 ATSDGQGPHYGYT
TRBV7-6 - 12 ASSQDRGQGEQY
TRBV20-1 few 11 SANRQGGNTIY
TRBV7-3 few 11 ASRGQGNTEAF
TRBV7-9 few 15 ASSLWGSGYFKETQY
TRBV10-3 - 13 AISSSGDGYYGYT
TRBV20-1 - 12 SAGPGRGYNEQF
TRBV15 few 10 ATSRVSQPQH
TRBV5-1 - 15 ASSPYNSLTSGNEQY
TRBV30 few 13 AWSPGVGLDSPLH
TRBV14 - 15 ASSHDKTSGSPNEQF
TRBV15 few 12 ATSEGGRGYEQY
TRBV15 few 16 ATSRATGGDNGNQPQH
TRBV2 - 10 AGSVRSYEQY
TRBV19 - 12 ASSEGQGSPEAF
TRBV25-1 - 14 ASSPGQSSGANVLT
TRBV7-9 - 11 ASSLVAGSEAF
TRBV29-1 - 8 SVEVDTQY
TRBV29-1 once 10 SVKEVSYGYT
TRBV20-1 few 13 SARSAGRWNTEAF
TRBV15 - 12 ATSRDLGQDGQY
TRBV6-5 - 12 ASSYSGQGYGYT
TRBV11-2 once 12 ASSLLQGRSPLH
TRBV5-6 - 13 ASSILGGTGNTIY
TRBV5-1 few 13 ASSLGGGAVLEQF
TRBV10-3 - 11 AITDNMNTEAF
TRBV19 - 12 ASSMGLVNYEQF
TRBV7-3 - 11 ASRRDSTDTQY
TRBV7-8 - 14 ASSQPPWQASYGYT
TRBV7-9 - 11 ASSWDPNGELF
TRBV20-1 - 12 SARTGTTNYGYT
TRBV29-1 - 12 SVEYSGLNYGYT